The 5 T cell receptor beta chains below all came from one sample that was sequenced in a study of blood T cell repertoires in COVID-19. The table came from immunoSEQ multiplex PCR; TCRdb's copy has only in-frame clones and leaves some out. The table has 350,000 to 450,000 clones, 89% seen once; the top ten hold less than 2%. Sequenced input: PBMCs or T cells enriched from blood (not recorded which). The origin of the receptors is a woman aged 30 to 39 who had recovered from COVID-19.

The chain joins TRBV27 to TRBJ1-6, with 9 bases fitting TRBD1. Germline lookup yields CDR1 MNHEY and CDR2 SMNVEV (reference sequence). CDR3 length equals 15 residues. The junction had 9 bases not matched to a gene; V was cut back by 2 bases and J by 13 bases. CDR3 nucleotide sequence: TGTGCCAGCAGTTTACCCGGGACAGGGCCACATCCCCTCCACTTT. Translating gives CASSLPGTGPHPLHF.

The rearrangement links TRBV6-1 to TRBJ1-1; D is undetermined. Germline CDR1 and CDR2: MNHNS and SASEGT. This CDR3 has 16 amino acids. The V end lost 1 base, the J end lost 1 base, and 13 bases lay between the germline ends. The CDR3 nucleotides are TGTGCCAGCAGTGAAGAGTTTTTCGCCAGGAACACTGAAGCTTTCTTT. It encodes CASSEEFFARNTEAFF.

The rearrangement links TRBV7-8 to TRBJ1-3, with 12 bases matching TRBD1. The V gene end was trimmed by 4 bases and the J gene end by 2 bases; junction bases not matched to a gene: 3. Germline V gives CDR1 SGHVS, CDR2 FQNEAQ. The CDR3 has 16 residues. CDR3 in DNA: TGTGCCAGCAGCTGGGGGACAGGGGGCCCTGGAAACACCATATATTTT. As protein: CASSWGTGGPGNTIYF.

The rearrangement links TRBV4-1 to TRBJ1-5; 9 nucleotides line up with TRBD1. The CDR3 consists of 15 residues. Per germline, CDR1 MGHRA and CDR2 YSYEKL. J was trimmed by 7 bases and V by 4 bases; bases with no gene match: 8. CDR3 residues: CASSLNRGQGQPQHF. For the CDR3, the DNA is TGCGCCAGCAGCCTTAACAGGGGGCAGGGGCAGCCCCAGCATTTT.

On this clone itself: The same CDR3 arises from other DNA sequences in this sample as well. The chain combines TRBV6-5 with TRBJ1-5; 7 bases map to TRBD1. The CDR3 loop spans 14 amino acids. CDR1 is MNHEY and CDR2 is SVGAGI in the germline V gene. V shed 5 bases, J shed 3 bases, and the junction held 4 bases outside the gene matches. As DNA, the CDR3 is TGTGCCAGCAGTCTAACAGGGGACAATCAGCCCCAGCATTTT. Translating it yields CASSLTGDNQPQHF.